The 19 T cell receptor beta chains presented below share a single source sample, sequenced in a study of blood T cell repertoires in COVID-19. This table comes from immunoSEQ multiplex PCR, and its TCRdb copy is limited to in-frame clones, with some not included. The profile covers 70,000 or so clones, with 85% to 90% appearing a single time and 6% to 8% taken by the ten largest. The sample taken for sequencing was peripheral blood. Receptors were obtained from a woman of 80 years or more with active COVID-19.

This chain joins TRBV5-4 and TRBJ1-5; unclear D gene. Germline-derived CDR1 and CDR2 are SGHNT and YYREEE (reference sequence). V lost 4 bases to trimming and J lost 0 bases, with 11 bases between them. The CDR3 loop spans 15 amino acids. The CDR3 region has the DNA TGTGCCAGCAGCGTGGGCGGAACTAGCAATCAGCCCCAGCATTTT. Translated, it gives CASSVGGTSNQPQHF.

The gene calls are TRBV30 and TRBJ2-5; perhaps TRBD2 as D (5 bases). Deletions cut 3 bases from V and 5 bases from J, with 10 bases between. The CDR3 is 12 residues long. CDR1 GTSNPN and CDR2 SVGIG come from the germline V gene (reference sequence). The chain's CDR3 is CAWSGVGETQYF. The CDR3 nucleotides are TGTGCCTGGAGCGGGGTAGGCGAGACCCAGTACTTC.

The chain couples TRBV19 to TRBJ2-1; TRBD2 matches at 8 bases. V was clipped by 6 bases and J by 7 bases; unmatched bases: 11. CDR3 length: 15 amino acids. The germline gives CDR1 LNHDA, CDR2 SQIVND (reference sequence). The CDR3 here is CASRPRAGGPNEQFF. CDR3 coding DNA: TGTGCCAGTAGGCCTAGGGCGGGAGGTCCTAATGAGCAGTTCTTC.

This chain joins TRBV30 and TRBJ2-7; 12 bases match TRBD2. Germline-derived CDR1 and CDR2 are GTSNPN and SVGIG (reference sequence). The CDR3 runs 14 residues. Trimming at V came to 2 bases and at J to 3 bases, leaving 2 bases not matched to a gene. The CDR3 loop is CAWSMTSGGYEQYF. DNA of the CDR3: TGTGCCTGGAGTATGACTAGCGGGGGCTACGAGCAGTACTTC.

V and J are TRBV28 and TRBJ1-4; a possible D gene is TRBD1 (6 bases). The germline V gene encodes CDR1 MDHEN and CDR2 SYDVKM. The CDR3 is made up of 14 amino acids. V was shortened by 1 base and J by 5 bases, with 8 bases between the two germline ends. The CDR3 reads CASSLSQGNEKLFF. In DNA form, the CDR3 reads TGTGCCAGCAGTTTATCACAGGGAAATGAAAAACTGTTTTTT.

The V gene is TRBV28, the J gene TRBJ2-7; D is perhaps TRBD2 (5 bases). This CDR3 contains 15 residues. Germline assignment: CDR1 MDHEN and CDR2 SYDVKM. V shed 1 base and J shed 1 base, with 11 bases lying between them. The CDR3 coding sequence is TGTGCCAGCAGTTTATACGGGAAAGTTTCCTACGAGCAGTACTTC. This gives the protein CASSLYGKVSYEQYF.

J is TRBJ2-4 and V is TRBV27; no clear D gene. This CDR3 contains 15 residues. CDR1 and CDR2 from the germline V gene are MNHEY and SMNVEV (reference sequence). Trimming pared 6 bases from V and 0 bases from J, leaving 12 bases between. The CDR3 DNA reads TGTGCCAGCAGCCGAGGAGATTTAGCCAAAAACATTCAGTACTTC. Protein product: CASSRGDLAKNIQYF.

The rearrangement links TRBV4-2 to TRBJ1-2; TRBD1 is a possible D gene (6 bases). Germline values: CDR1 LGHNA, CDR2 YNFKEQ. This CDR3 comprises 14 residues. V lost 0 bases and J 6 bases, leaving 11 bases between the germline ends. The CDR3 nucleotides are TGTGCCAGCAGCCAAGATAAAACAGGGCATGGCTACACCTTC. It is translated as CASSQDKTGHGYTF.

This chain connects TRBV15 to TRBJ2-7; 14 bases align to TRBD2. Germline trimming cut 3 bases from V and 0 bases from J; bases unmatched to any gene: 1. This CDR3 is built from 16 residues. Per germline, CDR1 LNHNV and CDR2 YYDKDF (reference sequence). The CDR3 nucleotides are TGTGCCACCAGCAGGGGGACTAGCGGGAGCTCCTACGAGCAGTACTTC. Translating gives CATSRGTSGSSYEQYF.

The chain recombines TRBV10-3 with TRBJ1-5; TRBD1 agrees at 8 bases. V dropped 3 bases and J dropped 2; count of bases not matched to a gene: 3. The CDR3 runs 15 residues. Germline-derived CDR1 and CDR2 are ENHRY and SYGVKD. This chain's CDR3 is CAISEQGGRNQPQHF. The CDR3 bases are TGTGCCATCAGTGAACAGGGGGGTCGCAATCAGCCCCAGCATTTT.

V usage is TRBV10-3 and J usage is TRBJ2-1, with D possibly TRBD2 on 5 matching bases. This CDR3 comprises 12 residues. The germline CDR1 and CDR2 sequences are ENHRY and SYGVKD. Trimming pared 8 bases from V and 3 bases from J, leaving 8 bases between. The CDR3 spells CAIGGSYNEQFF. DNA of the CDR3: TGTGCCATCGGAGGCAGCTACAATGAGCAGTTCTTC.

The chain combines TRBV3-1 (or the pseudogene TRBV3-2) with TRBJ2-2; 7 bases map to TRBD2. The V gene's germline CDR1 is LGHDT and CDR2 YNNKEL (reference sequence). V lost 1 base to trimming and J lost 4 bases; unmatched junction nucleotides: 6. The CDR3 has 16 amino acids. The CDR3 DNA sequence: TGTGCCAGCAGCCAAGCTGGCGGGAGTGTCACCGGGGAGCTGTTTTTT. It codes for CASSQAGGSVTGELFF.

The chain joins TRBV9 to TRBJ2-3; D not certain. The germline CDR1 and CDR2 sequences are SGDLS and YYNGEE. V was trimmed by 6 bases and J by 3 bases, leaving 14 bases between them. The CDR3 has 14 amino acids. For the CDR3, the DNA is TGTGCCAGCACCCCGCCCCCGGGTACAGATACGCAGTATTTT. Protein sequence: CASTPPPGTDTQYF.

The chain links TRBV9 to TRBJ2-3; weak D call: TRBD1 (6 bases). The CDR3 is 17 amino acids. Germline CDR1 and CDR2: SGDLS and YYNGEE. Trimming shortened V by 4 bases and J by 0 bases, and 18 bases separated the two germline ends. The CDR3 protein is CASSRAQVQGSTDTQYF. CDR3 DNA sequence: TGTGCCAGCAGCCGAGCACAAGTCCAGGGGAGCACAGATACGCAGTATTTT.

V usage is TRBV5-1 and J usage is TRBJ2-5; D is perhaps TRBD1 (5 bases). There are 13 residues in the CDR3. Germline V gene sequence: CDR1 SGHRS, CDR2 YFSETQ. V lost 7 bases to trimming and J lost 2 bases, with 12 bases between them. The chain's CDR3 is CASSGQVQETQYF. The CDR3 nucleotides are TGCGCCAGCTCAGGGCAGGTTCAAGAGACCCAGTACTTC. Based on the CDR3 plus reference TRBV5-1 and TRBJ2-5, the full variable domain is KAGVTQTPRYLIKTRGQQVTLSCSPISGHRSVSWYQQTPGQGLQFLFEYFSETQRNKGNFPGRFSGRQFSNSRSEMNVSTLELGDSALYLCASSGQVQETQYFGPGTRLLVL.

The chain is built from TRBV20-1 and TRBJ2-7; TRBD1 aligns across 11 bases. V lost 3 bases and J lost 9; bases outside the gene matches: 7. This CDR3 has 13 residues. Germline-derived CDR1 and CDR2 are DFQATT and SNEGSKA (reference sequence). The chain's CDR3 is CSASRDRGWGQYF. In nucleotides, the CDR3 is TGCAGTGCTAGTCGGGACAGGGGGTGGGGGCAGTACTTC.

V and J are TRBV6-1 and TRBJ2-5; 9 bases agree with TRBD2. The V gene end was trimmed by 1 base and the J gene end by 5 bases; junction bases not matched to a gene: 8. This CDR3 contains 16 residues. Germline CDR1 MNHNS, CDR2 SASEGT. CDR3 sequence reads: CASSEGVVAGVETQYF. As DNA, the CDR3 is TGTGCCAGCAGTGAAGGAGTGGTAGCGGGAGTGGAGACCCAGTACTTC.

Only a few counts were recorded for this clone. The chain recombines TRBV6-6 with TRBJ2-1; D unresolved. The CDR3 has 11 residues. Trimming pared 4 bases from V and 9 bases from J, leaving 7 bases between. CDR1 MNHNY and CDR2 SVGAGI come from the germline V gene (reference sequence). CDR3 residues: CASSFIGEQFF. CDR3 in DNA: TGTGCCAGCAGTTTTATCGGTGAGCAGTTCTTC.

The V and J genes are TRBV4-3 and TRBJ1-1, with D possibly being TRBD1 (5 bases). V was cut by 1 base and J by 4 bases, with 16 bases left in between. The germline V gene encodes CDR1 LGHNA and CDR2 YSLEER. The CDR3 runs 16 residues. CDR3 sequence reads: CASSQGWEGLVTEAFF. The CDR3 coding sequence is TGCGCCAGCAGCCAAGGATGGGAGGGGTTGGTCACTGAAGCTTTCTTT.